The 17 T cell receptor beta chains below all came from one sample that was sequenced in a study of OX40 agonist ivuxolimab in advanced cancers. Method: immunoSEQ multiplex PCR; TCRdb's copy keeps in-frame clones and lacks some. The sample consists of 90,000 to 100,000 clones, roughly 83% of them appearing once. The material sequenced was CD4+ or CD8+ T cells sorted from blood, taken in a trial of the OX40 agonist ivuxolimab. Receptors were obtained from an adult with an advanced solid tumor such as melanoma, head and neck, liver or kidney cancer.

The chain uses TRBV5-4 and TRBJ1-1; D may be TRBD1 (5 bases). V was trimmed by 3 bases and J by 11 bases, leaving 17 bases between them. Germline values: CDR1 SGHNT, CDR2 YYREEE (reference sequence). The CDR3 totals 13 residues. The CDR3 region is CASSWRAGREAFF. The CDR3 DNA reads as TGTGCCAGCAGCTGGAGGGCGGGACGTGAGGCTTTCTTT.

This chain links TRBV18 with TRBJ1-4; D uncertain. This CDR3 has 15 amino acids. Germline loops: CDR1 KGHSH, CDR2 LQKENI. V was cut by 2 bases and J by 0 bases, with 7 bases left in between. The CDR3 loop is CASSPYLATNEKLFF. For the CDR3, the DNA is TGTGCCAGCTCACCATATCTAGCAACTAATGAAAAACTGTTTTTT.

The CDR3 reads CASSRGLNTEAFF. The DNA for the CDR3 is TGTGCCAGCAGCAGGGGTTTGAACACTGAAGCTTTCTTT. This chain links TRBV25-1 with TRBJ1-1; maybe TRBD1 (6 bases). The CDR3 totals 13 residues. Germline loops: CDR1 MGHDK, CDR2 SYGVNS. V shed 6 bases and J shed 0 bases, with 8 bases lying between them.

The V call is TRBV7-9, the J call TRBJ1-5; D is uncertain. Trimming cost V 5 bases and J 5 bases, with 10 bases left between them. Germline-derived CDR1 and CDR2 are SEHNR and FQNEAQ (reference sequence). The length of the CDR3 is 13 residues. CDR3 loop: CASSRKQDQPQHF. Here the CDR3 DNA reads TGTGCCAGCAGCCGAAAGCAAGATCAGCCCCAGCATTTT.

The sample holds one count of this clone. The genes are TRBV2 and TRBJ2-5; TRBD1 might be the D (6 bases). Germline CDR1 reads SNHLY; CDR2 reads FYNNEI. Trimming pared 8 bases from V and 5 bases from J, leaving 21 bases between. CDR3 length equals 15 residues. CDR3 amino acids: CASVRQGLSRETQYF. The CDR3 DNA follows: TGTGCCAGCGTCCGGCAGGGGTTGTCTCGGGAGACCCAGTACTTC. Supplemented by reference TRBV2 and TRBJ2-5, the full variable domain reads EPEVTQTPSHQVTQMGQEVILRCVPISNHLYFYWYRQILGQKVEFLVSFYNNEISEKSEIFDDQFSVERPDGSNFTLKIRSTKLEDSAMYFCASVRQGLSRETQYFGPGTRLLVL.

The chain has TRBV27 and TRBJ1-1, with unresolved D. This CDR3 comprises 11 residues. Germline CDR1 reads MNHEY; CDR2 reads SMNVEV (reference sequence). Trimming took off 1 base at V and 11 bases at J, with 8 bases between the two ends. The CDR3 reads CASSLFWFAFF. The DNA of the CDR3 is TGTGCCAGCAGTTTATTCTGGTTTGCTTTCTTT.

This chain's CDR3 is CAWGDGIVSGYTF. DNA of the CDR3: TGTGCCTGGGGGGACGGTATCGTCTCTGGCTACACCTTC. The chain is built from TRBV30 and TRBJ1-2, with D possibly being TRBD1 (5 bases). CDR1 is GTSNPN, CDR2 SVGIG, per germline (reference sequence). The V end was cut by 5 bases, the J end by 7 bases, with 17 bases between. CDR3 size: 13 residues.

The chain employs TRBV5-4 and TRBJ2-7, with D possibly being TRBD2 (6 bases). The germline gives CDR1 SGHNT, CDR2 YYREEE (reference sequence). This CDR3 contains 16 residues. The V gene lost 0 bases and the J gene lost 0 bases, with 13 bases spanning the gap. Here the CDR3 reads CASSLDLAVSSYEQYF. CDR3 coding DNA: TGTGCCAGCAGCTTGGATTTAGCGGTTAGCTCCTACGAGCAGTACTTC.

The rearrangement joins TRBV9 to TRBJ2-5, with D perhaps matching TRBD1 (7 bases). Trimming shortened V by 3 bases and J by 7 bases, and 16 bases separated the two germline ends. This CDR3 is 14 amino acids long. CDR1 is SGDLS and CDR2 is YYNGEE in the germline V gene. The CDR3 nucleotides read TGTGCCAGCAGCGCCGGACAGGCGGGGCGGACCCAGTACTTC. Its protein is CASSAGQAGRTQYF.

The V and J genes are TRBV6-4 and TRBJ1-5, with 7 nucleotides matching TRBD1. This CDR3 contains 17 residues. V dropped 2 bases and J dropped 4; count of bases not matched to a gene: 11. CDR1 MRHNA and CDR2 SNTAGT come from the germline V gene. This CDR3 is CASSDDLGDSPNQPQHF. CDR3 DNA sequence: TGTGCCAGCAGTGACGATTTAGGGGACAGCCCTAATCAGCCCCAGCATTTT.

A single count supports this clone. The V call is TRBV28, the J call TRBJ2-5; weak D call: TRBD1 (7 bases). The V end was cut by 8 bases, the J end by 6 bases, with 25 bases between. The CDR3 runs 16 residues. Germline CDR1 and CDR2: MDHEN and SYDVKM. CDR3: CASSPGGQGVVKTQYF. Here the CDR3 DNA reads TGTGCCAGCTCCCCTGGGGGGCAGGGGGTAGTGAAGACCCAGTACTTC.

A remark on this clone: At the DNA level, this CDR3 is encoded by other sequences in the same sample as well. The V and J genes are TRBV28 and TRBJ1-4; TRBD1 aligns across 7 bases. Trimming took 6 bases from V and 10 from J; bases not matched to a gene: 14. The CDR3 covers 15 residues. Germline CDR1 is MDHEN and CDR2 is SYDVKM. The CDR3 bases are TGTGCCAGCAGCTTAGGAGACAGGGTTAAGGTAAAACTGTTTTTT. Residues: CASSLGDRVKVKLFF.

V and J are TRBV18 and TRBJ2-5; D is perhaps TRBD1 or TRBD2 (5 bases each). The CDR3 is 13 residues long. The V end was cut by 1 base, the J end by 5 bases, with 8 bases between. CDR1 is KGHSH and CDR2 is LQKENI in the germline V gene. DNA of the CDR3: TGTGCCAGCTCACCACTCAGGGAGGAGACCCAGTACTTC. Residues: CASSPLREETQYF. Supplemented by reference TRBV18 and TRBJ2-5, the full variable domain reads NAGVMQNPRHLVRRRGQEARLRCSPMKGHSHVYWYRQLPEEGLKFMVYLQKENIIDESGMPKERFSAEFPKEGPSILRIQQVVRGDSAAYFCASSPLREETQYFGPGTRLLVL.

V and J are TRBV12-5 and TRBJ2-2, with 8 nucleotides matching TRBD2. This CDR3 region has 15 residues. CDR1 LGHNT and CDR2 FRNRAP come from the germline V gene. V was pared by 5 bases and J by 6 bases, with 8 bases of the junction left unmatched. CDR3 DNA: TGTGCTAGTGGTCCCGGGACTAGTGGGGCCGGGGAGCTGTTTTTT. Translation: CASGPGTSGAGELFF.

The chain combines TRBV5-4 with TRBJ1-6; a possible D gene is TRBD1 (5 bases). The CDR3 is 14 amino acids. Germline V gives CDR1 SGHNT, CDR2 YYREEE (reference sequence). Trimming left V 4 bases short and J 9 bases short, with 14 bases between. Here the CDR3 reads CASSPGRGISPLHF. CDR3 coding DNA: TGTGCCAGCAGCCCGGGACGGGGCATTTCACCCCTCCACTTT.

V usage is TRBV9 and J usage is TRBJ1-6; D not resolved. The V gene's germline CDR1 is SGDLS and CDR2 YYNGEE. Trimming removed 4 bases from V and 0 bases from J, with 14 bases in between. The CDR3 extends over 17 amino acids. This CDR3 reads CASSPRRVSSYNSPLHF. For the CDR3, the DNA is TGTGCCAGCAGCCCACGGAGGGTGAGCTCCTATAATTCACCCCTCCACTTT.

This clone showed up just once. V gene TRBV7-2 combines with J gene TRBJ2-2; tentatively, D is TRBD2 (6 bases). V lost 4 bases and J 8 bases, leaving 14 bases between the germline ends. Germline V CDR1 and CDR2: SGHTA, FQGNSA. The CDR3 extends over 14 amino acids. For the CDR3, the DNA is TGTGCCAGCAGCTCCTTACCTGCGGGAGGGGAGCTGTTTTTT. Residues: CASSSLPAGGELFF.